Below are 31 T cell receptor beta chains sequenced from a single sample in a study of blood T cell repertoires in COVID-19. The repertoire was sequenced with immunoSEQ multiplex PCR; TCRdb's copy has only in-frame clones and lacks some. The sample lists about 170,000 clones, about 88% occurring once. Sequenced material: peripheral blood. The receptors stem from a man in his 60s with acute or convalescent COVID-19.

Only one count was recorded for this clone. This chain links TRBV5-1 with TRBJ1-4; D may be TRBD1 (5 bases). Trimming took off 2 bases at V and 8 bases at J, with 10 bases between the two ends. Germline CDR1 and CDR2: SGHRS and YFSETQ. CDR3 length: 13 amino acids. Here the CDR3 DNA reads TGCGCCAGCAGCTTCAGGGCTCGGGAAAAACTGTTTTTT. It encodes CASSFRAREKLFF.

The chain links TRBV12-3 or TRBV12-4 to TRBJ2-7, with D tentatively TRBD1 (5 bases). V lost 2 bases and J 6 bases, leaving 8 bases between the germline ends. There are 12 residues in the CDR3. The CDR3 sequence: CASSLSTGEQYF. For the CDR3, the DNA is TGTGCCAGCAGTTTATCCACAGGCGAGCAGTACTTC.

The chain has TRBV5-1 and TRBJ2-4, with 10 bases lining up with TRBD1. Unmatched junction bases numbered 1, after V lost 4 bases and J lost 0 bases. Germline V lookup: CDR1 SGHRS, CDR2 YFSETQ. The CDR3 loop spans 15 amino acids. The chain's CDR3 is CASSRTGGAKNIQYF. In DNA, the CDR3 is TGCGCCAGCAGCCGGACAGGGGGAGCCAAAAACATTCAGTACTTC.

The J gene is TRBJ1-2, the V gene TRBV5-5; 8 nucleotides match TRBD1. The ends lost 4 bases at V and 10 bases at J; junction bases unmatched: 3. The V gene's germline CDR1 is SGHKS and CDR2 YYEKEE (reference sequence). The CDR3 spans 11 residues. CDR3 residues: CASSQDRDYTF. The DNA of the CDR3 is TGTGCCAGCAGCCAGGACAGGGACTACACCTTC.

This chain connects TRBV10-3 to TRBJ2-3, with 7 nucleotides matching TRBD2. Germline V CDR1 and CDR2: ENHRY, SYGVKD. The CDR3 covers 14 residues. Germline trimming cut 7 bases from V and 0 bases from J; bases unmatched to any gene: 4. The CDR3 region has the DNA TGTGCCATCACCGGGACTACTAGCACAGATACGCAGTATTTT. It translates to CAITGTTSTDTQYF.

The V gene is TRBV4-3, the J gene TRBJ2-2, with 9 positions matching TRBD2. Germline CDR1 LGHNA, CDR2 YSLEER. The CDR3 spans 15 residues. Trimming removed 5 bases from V and 1 base from J; junction bases left unmatched: 2. The CDR3 DNA is TGCGCCAGCAGCATGACTAGCGGGAACACCGGGGAGCTGTTTTTT. Its protein is CASSMTSGNTGELFF.

This chain connects TRBV7-9 to TRBJ1-5; D may be TRBD1 (5 bases). Germline V gene lookup returns CDR1 SEHNR and CDR2 FQNEAQ (reference sequence). The CDR3 covers 14 residues. V shed 5 bases and J shed 5 bases, with 13 bases lying between them. The CDR3 DNA follows: TGTGCCAGCAGCGTTGACAGAGCCGATCAGCCCCAGCATTTT. Protein product: CASSVDRADQPQHF.

The chain joins TRBV9 to TRBJ2-1; maybe TRBD2 (5 bases). Germline-derived CDR1 and CDR2 are SGDLS and YYNGEE. V shed 2 bases and J shed 2 bases, with 11 bases lying between them. This CDR3 is built from 15 residues. The chain's CDR3 is CASSVSGTTYNEQFF. The CDR3 DNA reads as TGTGCCAGCAGCGTGTCGGGAACGACCTACAATGAGCAGTTCTTC.

J is TRBJ1-5 and V is TRBV24-1; 9 bases fit TRBD1. This CDR3 has 15 residues. Germline lookup yields CDR1 KGHDR and CDR2 SFDVKD. J was trimmed by 0 bases and V by 9 bases; bases with no gene match: 5. The CDR3 DNA sequence: TGTGCCACCGCCCGGACAGGGGCTAGCAATCAGCCCCAGCATTTT. Translating it yields CATARTGASNQPQHF.

V and J are TRBV11-3 and TRBJ1-1, with 9 bases matching TRBD1. The CDR3 has 16 residues. Germline CDR1 reads SGHNT; CDR2 reads YENEEA. V was pared by 1 base and J by 3 bases, with 6 bases of the junction left unmatched. For the CDR3, the DNA is TGTGCCAGCAGCTTAGCGTCGACAGGGGGGGACACTGAAGCTTTCTTT. Protein sequence: CASSLASTGGDTEAFF.

This chain joins TRBV30 and TRBJ2-1, with 9 bases lining up with TRBD2. With V trimmed by 4 bases and J by 7 bases, 5 bases remained unmatched. Germline lookup yields CDR1 GTSNPN and CDR2 SVGIG (reference sequence). The CDR3 runs 13 residues. The CDR3 sequence: CAWTSGKGNEQFF. The DNA of the CDR3 is TGTGCCTGGACTAGCGGGAAGGGGAATGAGCAGTTCTTC.

In this sample, this clone turned up once. V and J are TRBV30 and TRBJ1-1, with a weak D call TRBD1 (6 bases). This CDR3 is built from 14 residues. Germline loops: CDR1 GTSNPN, CDR2 SVGIG (reference sequence). Trimming cost V 3 bases and J 3 bases, with 14 bases left between them. The CDR3 region is CAWSDWTEYTEAFF. The CDR3 nucleotides read TGTGCCTGGAGCGATTGGACAGAATACACTGAAGCTTTCTTT.

The V call is TRBV29-1, the J call TRBJ2-7; 7 nucleotides agree with TRBD2. The V gene end was trimmed by 4 bases and the J gene end by 0 bases; junction bases not matched to a gene: 6. The CDR3 runs 14 residues. The germline V gene has CDR1 SQVTM and CDR2 ANQGSEA. The CDR3 nucleotides are TGCAGCGTTGCCTACCAGCGGGACTCCTACGAGCAGTACTTC. Protein product: CSVAYQRDSYEQYF.

The chain uses TRBV5-1 and TRBJ1-4; maybe TRBD1 (6 bases). The CDR3 contains 14 residues. From germline, CDR1 is SGHRS and CDR2 YFSETQ. The V end was cut by 3 bases, the J end by 8 bases, with 14 bases between. The CDR3 is CASSSAGAGEKLFF. CDR3 sequence (DNA): TGCGCCAGCAGCTCCGCAGGGGCGGGCGAAAAACTGTTTTTT. The full variable domain, rest sourced from reference TRBV5-1 and TRBJ1-4, is KAGVTQTPRYLIKTRGQQVTLSCSPISGHRSVSWYQQTPGQGLQFLFEYFSETQRNKGNFPGRFSGRQFSNSRSEMNVSTLELGDSALYLCASSSAGAGEKLFFGSGTQLSVL.

As to this clone: Other DNA sequences in this sample translate to the same CDR3. The V call is TRBV9, the J call TRBJ2-5; TRBD2 matches 12 bases. This CDR3 has 15 amino acids. The trim removed 3 bases at V and 4 bases at J, leaving 4 bases unmatched. CDR1 SGDLS and CDR2 YYNGEE come from the germline V gene. The CDR3, as DNA: TGTGCCAGCAGCGGGGGACTAGCGGGTGGAGAGACCCAGTACTTC. It yields the protein CASSGGLAGGETQYF.

V and J are TRBV6-1 and TRBJ2-5; 8 nucleotides line up with TRBD1. The CDR3 has 14 residues. Unmatched junction bases numbered 4, after V lost 2 bases and J lost 5 bases. CDR1 and CDR2 (germline): MNHNS, SASEGT. The CDR3 DNA is TGTGCCAGCAGTGAACAGACAGGGGCGGAGACCCAGTACTTC. Translation: CASSEQTGAETQYF.

The J gene is TRBJ1-2, the V gene TRBV28; D is uncertain. The V and J ends lost 7 bases and 0 bases respectively, with 12 bases between them. Looked up from germline, CDR1 is MDHEN and CDR2 is SYDVKM. The CDR3 spans 14 residues. CDR3 nucleotides: TGTGCCAGCACTGAATCACAAACTAACTATGGCTACACCTTC. Translation gives CASTESQTNYGYTF.

The CDR3 DNA sequence: TGTGCCACCAGTGAGCCGACAGGGAAAAACACAGATACGCAGTATTTT. Translation: CATSEPTGKNTDTQYF. The rearrangement links TRBV24-1 to TRBJ2-3; 7 positions agree with TRBD1. J gave up 2 bases and V 4 bases, and 8 bases lay outside the gene matches. Germline V gene data show CDR1 as KGHDR and CDR2 as SFDVKD. The CDR3 covers 16 residues.

V usage is TRBV25-1 and J usage is TRBJ1-1; D is unresolved. The CDR3 has 13 amino acids. V was pared by 7 bases and J by 1 base, with 10 bases between. Germline CDR1 and CDR2: MGHDK and SYGVNS. CDR3 amino acids: CASTQRANTEAFF. The CDR3, as DNA: TGTGCCAGCACCCAGAGGGCGAACACTGAAGCTTTCTTT.

This clone was counted once. The chain recombines TRBV18 with TRBJ1-2; D is undetermined. Per germline, CDR1 KGHSH and CDR2 LQKENI. The germline V and J ends were trimmed by 3 bases and 5 bases, with 16 bases remaining between them. There are 15 residues in the CDR3. The CDR3 here is CASSPGGGSGYGYTF. For the CDR3, the DNA is TGTGCCAGCTCACCCGGAGGAGGTAGCGGGTATGGCTACACCTTC.

This clone has more than one count but fewer than ten. The genes are TRBV13 and TRBJ2-2; TRBD2 matches 7 bases. There are 15 residues in the CDR3. CDR1 and CDR2 from the germline V gene are PRHDT and FYEKMQ (reference sequence). With V trimmed by 7 bases and J by 1 base, 6 bases remained unmatched. The CDR3 is CASKSLAENTGELFF. The DNA for the CDR3 is TGTGCCAGCAAATCTCTAGCGGAGAACACCGGGGAGCTGTTTTTT.

The gene calls are TRBV6-5 and TRBJ1-1; 8 bases are shared with TRBD1. In germline, CDR1 is MNHEY, CDR2 SVGAGI. CDR3 length: 14 amino acids. The junction had 8 bases not matched to a gene; V was cut back by 6 bases and J by 5 bases. This chain's CDR3 is CASSPGTGVTEAFF. The CDR3 coding sequence is TGTGCCAGCAGCCCCGGGACAGGAGTAACTGAAGCTTTCTTT.

The genes are TRBV19 and TRBJ1-1; 8 bases are shared with TRBD1. The CDR3 extends over 11 amino acids. Trimming took 6 bases from V and 11 from J; bases not matched to a gene: 5. Germline CDR1 LNHDA, CDR2 SQIVND (reference sequence). The CDR3 coding sequence is TGTGCCAGTAGGACGACAGGGGACGCTTTCTTT. It is translated as CASRTTGDAFF.

J is TRBJ1-1 and V is TRBV21-1; the table's D call, TRBD1, has no DNA check behind it. TRBV21-1 is shown as a pseudogene. The CDR3 runs 16 residues. The chain's CDR3 is CASSTGQGPGGTEAFF. The CDR3 DNA reads as TGTGCCAGCAGCACCGGACAGGGGCCAGGAGGGACTGAAGCTTTCTTT.

V usage is TRBV29-1 and J usage is TRBJ2-5, with 8 bases that match TRBD2. The CDR3 extends over 14 amino acids. The V segment lost 2 bases and the J segment 2 bases; nucleotides outside the gene matches: 4. Germline V gives CDR1 SQVTM, CDR2 ANQGSEA. The CDR3 loop reads CSVEISGNQETQYF. DNA of the CDR3: TGCAGCGTTGAAATTAGCGGGAATCAAGAGACCCAGTACTTC.

The V gene is TRBV3-1 (or the pseudogene TRBV3-2), the J gene TRBJ1-2, with TRBD1 as a possible D gene (5 bases). Germline CDR1 is LGHDT and CDR2 is YNNKEL (reference sequence). The V gene lost 4 bases and the J gene lost 0 bases, with 12 bases spanning the gap. CDR3 length: 15 residues. The chain's CDR3 is CASSPVRGANYGYTF. CDR3 DNA sequence: TGTGCCAGCAGCCCCGTTCGGGGGGCTAACTATGGCTACACCTTC.

J is TRBJ2-7 and V is TRBV27; the match to TRBD1 covers 7 bases. Germline V CDR1 and CDR2: MNHEY, SMNVEV (reference sequence). V trimming: 1 base; J trimming: 4 bases; junction bases outside the gene matches: 7. This CDR3 is 15 amino acids long. CDR3 nucleotides: TGTGCCAGCAGTTTATTTCGAGACAGGGTGTACGAGCAGTACTTC. As protein: CASSLFRDRVYEQYF.

The chain uses TRBV5-1 and TRBJ2-4, with 9 bases fitting TRBD1. The germline gives CDR1 SGHRS, CDR2 YFSETQ. This CDR3 spans 15 amino acids. V trimming: 4 bases; J trimming: 2 bases; junction bases outside the gene matches: 4. The CDR3 here is CASSLTGGTKNIQYF. In DNA form, the CDR3 reads TGCGCCAGCAGCCTTACAGGGGGCACCAAAAACATTCAGTACTTC.

The count of this clone is one. V usage is TRBV10-3 and J usage is TRBJ2-6; 8 bases are a match to TRBD2. The CDR3 consists of 16 residues. CDR1 is ENHRY, CDR2 SYGVKD, per germline. V was pared by 8 bases and J by 4 bases, with 10 bases of the junction left unmatched. The CDR3 DNA sequence: TGTGCCATCCTCCAGCGGGAGATAGGAGGGGCCAACGTCCTGACTTTC. This sequence encodes CAILQREIGGANVLTF.

V is TRBV27 and J is TRBJ2-3; 10 positions agree with TRBD1. The CDR3 extends over 16 amino acids. CDR1 is MNHEY and CDR2 is SMNVEV in the germline V gene (reference sequence). With V trimmed by 1 base and J by 3 bases, 4 bases remained unmatched. The CDR3 loop reads CASSLLGTGETDTQYF. In DNA form, the CDR3 reads TGTGCCAGCAGTTTATTGGGGACAGGGGAAACAGATACGCAGTATTTT.

This clone was seen more than once but under ten times. Relative to the germline gene, one junction end is altered; a read error may explain this. V gene TRBV20-1 combines with J gene TRBJ1-1; possibly TRBD1 for D (6 bases). Germline V CDR1 and CDR2: DFQATT, SNEGSKA (reference sequence). This CDR3 spans 10 amino acids. The CDR3 is CSARVTGAVF. For the CDR3, the DNA is TGCAGTGCTAGAGTGACAGGCGCTGTCTTT.